Presented here are 9 T cell receptor beta chains from one specimen sequenced in a study of CD8 T cells in ankylosing spondylitis (TCRdb year 2017). Libraries came from 5' RACE. The run used an Illumina HiSeq 2500. TCRdb trimmed public reads at Q25 via fastp, called clones via MiXCR and kept in-frame beta chains. One record per CDR3 amino acid sequence lists the most common genes and DNA. The sample includes about 250,000 distinct CDR3 sequences, with under 35% observed a single time. The biggest ten clones account for about 4% of the sample. Sample: blood, either unsorted or a sorted T cell fraction (not recorded which). The receptors derive from a male donor with ankylosing spondylitis or in good health (not recorded which).

This clonotype has only a few counts. This chain joins TRBV6-5 and TRBJ1-6; possibly TRBD1 for D (5 bases). The V end was cut by 0 bases, the J end by 10 bases, with 13 bases between. The length of the CDR3 is 15 residues. CDR1 and CDR2 (germline): MNHEY, SVGAGI. The CDR3 is CASSYSTGLGSPLHF. The CDR3 DNA reads TGTGCCAGCAGTTACTCGACGGGGCTGGGGTCACCCCTCCACTTT.

The chain recombines TRBV5-1 with TRBJ2-7; 11 bases map to TRBD1. Trimming at V came to 8 bases and at J to 0 bases, leaving 7 bases not matched to a gene. The CDR3 has 15 residues. In germline, CDR1 is SGHRS, CDR2 YFSETQ. The CDR3 nucleotides read TGCGCCAGTTCGGGACAGGGGGTTAGCTCCTACGAGCAGTACTTC. Protein sequence: CASSGQGVSSYEQYF.

The chain has TRBV11-2 and TRBJ2-1; D not resolved. The CDR3 is made up of 15 amino acids. With 6 bases removed from V and 6 bases from J, the gap between germline ends came to 18 bases. Germline loops: CDR1 SGHAT, CDR2 FQNNGV. The CDR3 reads CASRVPFRASNEQFF. The CDR3 nucleotides are TGTGCCAGCAGAGTCCCATTTAGGGCTAGCAATGAGCAGTTCTTC.

The chain links TRBV20-1 to TRBJ2-3; 12 nucleotides agree with TRBD2. There are 20 residues in the CDR3. J lost 4 bases, V lost 6 bases, and 23 bases had no gene match. Germline V gene lookup returns CDR1 DFQATT and CDR2 SNEGSKA (reference sequence). The CDR3 region has the DNA TGCAGTGCCCAAGGGTTTAGCGGTCTAGCGGGGGGGCCTTTCGCAGATACGCAGTATTTT. Protein product: CSAQGFSGLAGGPFADTQYF.

This clonotype appeared a few times. V gene TRBV7-2 combines with J gene TRBJ2-7; TRBD2 matches at 10 bases. The trim removed 2 bases at V and 0 bases at J, leaving 4 bases unmatched. The CDR3 consists of 16 residues. Germline values: CDR1 SGHTA, CDR2 FQGNSA. In DNA, the CDR3 is TGTGCCAGCAGCTTAACTAGCGGGGTCAGCTCCTACGAGCAGTACTTC. Protein product: CASSLTSGVSSYEQYF.

A word on this clonotype: The conserved closing phenylalanine or tryptophan is absent in this CDR3, likely reflecting a read error. The DNA is left out, because the CDR3 cannot be placed on it with certainty; the CDR3 is given as TCRdb lists it. This sequence joins TRBV5-5 and TRBJ1-2. Germline V CDR1 and CDR2: SGHKS, YYEKEE (reference sequence). From its first to its last residue, the CDR3 has 14 amino acids. The chain's CDR3 is CASSLQVLRGPQTL.

The genes are TRBV20-1 and TRBJ2-7; 7 bases fit TRBD2. CDR3 length: 16 amino acids. Germline loops: CDR1 DFQATT, CDR2 SNEGSKA (reference sequence). Trimming cost V 0 bases and J 6 bases; bases outside gene matches: 14. The CDR3 DNA reads TGCAGTGCTAGAGAAAATGGGGCGGGAGATTCTGGCGAGCAGTACTTC. Its translation: CSARENGAGDSGEQYF.

V and J are TRBV20-1 and TRBJ2-2, with TRBD2 as a possible D gene (6 bases). The CDR3 has 15 amino acids. CDR1 and CDR2 (germline): DFQATT, SNEGSKA (reference sequence). V shed 3 bases and J shed 3 bases, with 14 bases lying between them. The CDR3 sequence is CSARGLGGDTGELFF. CDR3 nucleotides: TGCAGTGCTAGGGGACTCGGGGGAGACACCGGGGAGCTGTTTTTT.

The table lists this clonotype with a few counts. This rearrangement joins TRBV5-1 to TRBJ2-6, with 11 bases fitting TRBD1. The CDR3 runs to 18 residues. Germline-derived CDR1 and CDR2 are SGHRS and YFSETQ. Trimming at V came to 2 bases and at J to 4 bases, leaving 8 bases not matched to a gene. The CDR3 loop reads CASSLQGQGAPGANVLTF. CDR3 in DNA: TGCGCCAGCAGCTTACAAGGACAGGGGGCGCCCGGGGCCAACGTCCTGACTTTC.